This T cell receptor beta chain derives from a study of OX40 agonist ivuxolimab in advanced cancers. Whole-study findings and limits: Among patients with partial responses at 0.1-3.0 mg/kg, clonal expansion was among the lowest. Average numbers of expanded clones were greater in CD8+ T cells than in CD4+.

The CDR3 consists of 17 residues. The junction had 11 bases not matched to a gene; V was cut back by 2 bases and J by 8 bases. CDR1 SGHTA and CDR2 FQGTGA come from the germline V gene. TCRdb's copy holds only in-frame clones and misses some; the assay was immunoSEQ multiplex PCR. Of about 38,000 clones detected, around 80% appear once; the ten largest clones hold approximately 12%. Concerning this clone itself: Antigen: not known.

The sequencing here drew on CD4+ or CD8+ T cells sorted from blood, taken in a trial of the OX40 agonist ivuxolimab. The receptor's source is an adult with an advanced solid tumor such as melanoma, head and neck, liver or kidney cancer. The chain has TRBV7-3 and TRBJ2-1, with 11 bases fitting TRBD2. In DNA form, the CDR3 reads TGTGCCAGCAGCTTAGGCGAGACTAGCGGGGCGTCGGATGAGCAGTTCTTC. Its protein product is CASSLGETSGASDEQFF.